This TCR beta chain is drawn from a study of T cell repertoires in cytomegalovirus infection. MiXCR, run by TCRdb on the reads, gives a single entry per CDR3 protein. The sample carries fewer than 400,000 distinct CDR3 sequences, approximately 18% recorded once. This clonotype was found many times. V was pared by 5 bases and J by 5 bases, with 12 bases of the junction left unmatched. Germline CDR1 reads SGHVS; CDR2 reads FQNEAQ. The CDR3 runs 16 residues. Sample: PBMCs. The TCR originated in a human donor in good health (CMV status not recorded). Some clones in this sample may be carry-over from other donors' samples. V gene TRBV7-8 combines with J gene TRBJ2-1, with 7 bases lining up with TRBD2. Here the CDR3 DNA reads TGTGCCAGCAGCCTACGACTTCTAGCGGATAACAATGAGCAGTTCTTC. This translates into CASSLRLLADNNEQFF.